This entry is about one T cell receptor (beta chain). Autoimmune disease history or systemic immunosuppression was exclusionary. This sample was taken from a study of OX40 agonist ivuxolimab in advanced cancers. Overall study context: Those enrolled were 82.7% male, with a mean age of around 57 years and ages from roughly 23 to 80. Under the entry rules, prior anti-PD-1, anti-PD-L1 or anti-CTLA-4 therapy was allowed, and approximately 36% had some. Partial responses, seen in three patients, involved one hepatocellular carcinoma and two cutaneous melanomas.

The method was immunoSEQ multiplex PCR; TCRdb's version includes in-frame clones alone and lacks a portion of them. The sample carries about 28,000 clones, more than 90% recorded once. Germline lookup yields CDR1 ENHRY and CDR2 SYGVKD. The CDR3 loop spans 13 amino acids. V trimming: 7 bases; J trimming: 3 bases; junction bases outside the gene matches: 6. This specimen consisted of CD4+ or CD8+ T cells sorted from blood, obtained in a trial of the OX40 agonist ivuxolimab. This clonotype was obtained from an adult with an advanced solid tumor such as melanoma, head and neck, liver or kidney cancer. V and J are TRBV10-3 and TRBJ2-7, with 7 bases lining up with TRBD2. Written as DNA, the CDR3 is TGTGCCATCAAAGGACTAGTAGGCTACGAGCAGTACTTC. As protein: CAIKGLVGYEQYF.